Each of the 8 T cell receptor beta chains below was sequenced from the same sample in a study of regulatory T cells in long-lasting Graves disease. Time point noted: newly diagnosed GD, antithyroid drugs for less than 3 months. Researchers made the TCR library from RNA that was extracted from PBMCs. Arm-PCR of CDR3 regions and iRepertoire HTBI primers were used to build TCR beta libraries. TCRdb recomputed calls from the multiplex PCR reads with MiXCR, one row per CDR3 protein. The sample has approximately 350,000 distinct CDR3 sequences; about 10% are singletons. The same data also contributed to another study, on T cells in Graves' hyperthyroidism and ophthalmopathy.

This material consisted of peripheral blood mononuclear cells (PBMCs), taken at new diagnosis, from a patient treated with antithyroid drugs. All receptors derive from a woman aged 18-30 years with Graves disease.

This clonotype was seen repeatedly, ten times or more. V gene TRBV7-2 combines with J gene TRBJ2-3, with D unclear. CDR1 and CDR2 from the germline V gene are SGHTA and FQGNSA. With 1 base removed from V and 2 bases from J, the gap between germline ends came to 4 bases. The CDR3 covers 13 residues. CDR3 sequence (DNA): TGTGCCAGCAGCTTAGTCTTCACAGATACGCAGTATTTT. This codes for CASSLVFTDTQYF. Full variable domain (missing parts from reference TRBV7-2 and TRBJ2-3): GAGVSQSPSNKVTEKGKDVELRCDPISGHTALYWYRQSLGQGLEFLIYFQGNSAPDKSGLPSDRFSAERTGGSVSTLTIQRTQQEDSAVYLCASSLVFTDTQYFGPGTRLTVL.

Worth noting for this clonotype: Its ends do not fully match the called genes, so a read error is possible. The chain combines TRBV20-1 with TRBJ2-5; D might be TRBD2 (5 bases). Germline lookup yields CDR1 DFQATT and CDR2 SNEGSKA (reference sequence). The CDR3 is 13 amino acids. The CDR3, as DNA: TGCAGTGCTAGAGATCGGGAAACCTCACTGTCCTCATTC. Translated: CSARDRETSLSSF.

This clonotype showed up many times. The J gene is TRBJ2-1, the V gene TRBV6-2 or TRBV6-3; TRBD1 matches at 9 bases. Germline assignment: CDR1 MNHEY and CDR2 SVGEGT. With V trimmed by 5 bases and J by 8 bases, 4 bases remained unmatched. The CDR3 sequence is 13 residues long. CDR3 DNA: TGTGCCAGCAGTGGGGACAGGGACGATGAGCAGTTCTTC. Translating it yields CASSGDRDDEQFF.

This clonotype was counted at least ten times. The gene calls are TRBV20-1 and TRBJ1-6; maybe TRBD1 (6 bases). This CDR3 spans 14 amino acids. V lost 2 bases, J lost 6 bases, and 11 bases lay in between. Per the germline V gene, CDR1 is DFQATT and CDR2 is SNEGSKA (reference sequence). DNA of the CDR3: TGCAGTGCTAGAACCACAGGGTTTAATTCACCCCTCCACTTT. The encoded protein is CSARTTGFNSPLHF.

This clonotype was counted at least ten times. This chain connects TRBV2 to TRBJ2-7; D unclear. The CDR3 is 16 residues long. The V end lost 4 bases, the J end lost 0 bases, and 16 bases lay between the germline ends. Germline V gene sequence: CDR1 SNHLY, CDR2 FYNNEI. The DNA for the CDR3 is TGTGCCAGCAGTGTGGCGTCAGCCCTGACCTCCTACGAGCAGTACTTC. Translation: CASSVASALTSYEQYF. The variable domain in full, completed from reference TRBV2 and TRBJ2-7, reads EPEVTQTPSHQVTQMGQEVILRCVPISNHLYFYWYRQILGQKVEFLVSFYNNEISEKSEIFDDQFSVERPDGSNFTLKIRSTKLEDSAMYFCASSVASALTSYEQYFGPGTRLTVT.

The chain employs TRBV11-3 and TRBJ2-1, with TRBD2 as a possible D gene (6 bases). This CDR3 region has 14 residues. From germline, CDR1 is SGHNT and CDR2 YENEEA. V lost 0 bases, J lost 6 bases, and 9 bases lay in between. CDR3 DNA: TGTGCCAGCAGCTTAGAGGGGGGATTCAATGAGCAGTTCTTC. It translates to CASSLEGGFNEQFF. The variable domain in full, with the rest retrieved from reference TRBV11-3 and TRBJ2-1, is EAGVVQSPRYKIIEKKQPVAFWCNPISGHNTLYWYLQNLGQGPELLIRYENEEAVDDSQLPKDRFSAERLKGVDSTLKIQPAELGDSAVYLCASSLEGGFNEQFFGPGTRLTVL.

This clonotype has ten or more counts. The chain joins TRBV6-2 or TRBV6-3 to TRBJ1-5; 8 bases match TRBD1. The CDR3 covers 15 residues. The V gene's germline CDR1 is MNHEY and CDR2 SVGEGT. With 6 bases clipped from V and 2 bases from J, the junction kept 6 bases outside the gene matches. CDR3 in DNA: TGTGCCAGCAGGACAGGGGTACCGGGCAATCAGCCCCAGCATTTT. Amino acid sequence: CASRTGVPGNQPQHF.

This clonotype was seen repeatedly, ten times or more. The gene calls are TRBV7-9 and TRBJ2-7, with D tentatively TRBD2 (6 bases). Germline lookup yields CDR1 SEHNR and CDR2 FQNEAQ (reference sequence). This CDR3 contains 15 residues. V was cut by 3 bases and J by 1 base, with 13 bases left in between. Written as DNA, the CDR3 is TGTGCCAGCAGCTTGTATGGCGGGACGTCCTACGAGCAGTACTTC. Translation gives CASSLYGGTSYEQYF.